These 28 T cell receptor beta chains were sequenced from one sample in a study of shared clonotypes between healthy human individuals. Profiling relied on immunoSEQ multiplex PCR, and the TCRdb table lists in-frame clones only, not all of them. Of a few million clones in the sample, approximately 94% were seen once. Sequencing was carried out using naive CD4+ T cells sorted from blood. Subset of the sample: CD45RA+ positively selected. Receptor source: a man between 18 and 29 years old in good health.

In its sample, this clone was seen a few times. V gene TRBV5-1 combines with J gene TRBJ1-1; TRBD1 is a possible D gene (6 bases). CDR3 length equals 16 residues. V was shortened by 4 bases and J by 1 base, with 17 bases between the two germline ends. CDR1 and CDR2 (germline): SGHRS, YFSETQ. The CDR3 sequence: CASSPGRDIKNTEAFF. The DNA of the CDR3 is TGCGCCAGCAGCCCCGGACGGGACATAAAGAACACTGAAGCTTTCTTT.

Turning to this clone: This same CDR3 is encoded by further DNA sequences in the sample. The V and J genes are TRBV15 and TRBJ2-7; D not certain. This CDR3 region has 12 residues. V lost 0 bases, J lost 7 bases, and 7 bases lay in between. Germline assignment: CDR1 LNHNV and CDR2 YYDKDF (reference sequence). The CDR3 nucleotides are TGTGCCACCAGCAGAGATTTGGGAGAGCAGTACTTC. It yields the protein CATSRDLGEQYF.

This clone was seen only once. Other DNA sequences from this sample encode an identical CDR3 as well. The rearrangement uses TRBV5-1 and TRBJ2-1; D possibly uses TRBD1 or TRBD2 (5 bases each). V lost 2 bases, J lost 7 bases, and 10 bases lay in between. The germline V gene has CDR1 SGHRS and CDR2 YFSETQ. The CDR3 sequence is 13 residues long. The CDR3 DNA reads as TGCGCCAGCAGCTTAGGGGACCGAAATGAGCAGTTCTTC. It is translated as CASSLGDRNEQFF.

The sample holds one count of this clone. The rearrangement links TRBV30 to TRBJ1-2, with unresolved D. V lost 1 base and J 6 bases, leaving 15 bases between the germline ends. The length of the CDR3 is 14 residues. Germline-derived CDR1 and CDR2 are GTSNPN and SVGIG (reference sequence). The chain's CDR3 is CAWSENRSRNGYTF. CDR3 coding DNA: TGTGCCTGGAGTGAAAATCGATCTCGAAATGGCTACACCTTC.

The rearrangement joins TRBV7-2 to TRBJ1-1, with D perhaps TRBD1 (6 bases). The CDR3 has 13 amino acids. In germline, CDR1 is SGHTA, CDR2 FQGNSA. Deletions cut 5 bases from V and 5 bases from J, with 12 bases between. CDR3: CASSTGRVTEAFF. CDR3 DNA sequence: TGTGCCAGCAGCACAGGGAGGGTAACTGAAGCTTTCTTT.

This CDR3 reads CASSVSGTATYEQYF. For the CDR3, the DNA is TGTGCCAGCAGCGTATCCGGGACAGCCACCTACGAGCAGTACTTC. The chain combines TRBV9 with TRBJ2-7, with 7 bases matching TRBD1. This CDR3 has 15 residues. CDR1 and CDR2 from the germline V gene are SGDLS and YYNGEE. Trimming at V came to 1 base and at J to 2 bases, leaving 6 bases not matched to a gene.

The chain couples TRBV19 to TRBJ2-3; D is possibly TRBD1 or TRBD2 (7 bases each). The germline V gene encodes CDR1 LNHDA and CDR2 SQIVND (reference sequence). With 9 bases removed from V and 3 bases from J, the gap between germline ends came to 19 bases. This CDR3 region has 15 residues. This chain's CDR3 is CASRQGGALTDTQYF. The CDR3 DNA sequence: TGTGCCAGCCGACAGGGAGGGGCATTAACAGATACGCAGTATTTT. Full variable domain (rest looked up from reference TRBV19 and TRBJ2-3): DGGITQSPKYLFRKEGQNVTLSCEQNLNHDAMYWYRQDPGQGLRLIYYSQIVNDFQKGDIAEGYSVSREKKESFPLTVTSAQKNPTAFYLCASRQGGALTDTQYFGPGTRLTVL.

V usage is TRBV10-3 and J usage is TRBJ2-7, with TRBD1 matching 8 bases. This CDR3 contains 13 residues. J lost 9 bases, V lost 10 bases, and 14 bases had no gene match. CDR1 ENHRY and CDR2 SYGVKD come from the germline V gene. CDR3 sequence: CATSDRGMNVQYF. CDR3 sequence (DNA): TGTGCCACCTCAGACAGGGGAATGAATGTGCAGTACTTC.

The chain's CDR3 is CASSLASGLFTEAFF. The CDR3 DNA sequence: TGTGCCAGCAGCTTGGCCAGTGGGCTATTCACTGAAGCTTTCTTT. V is TRBV5-5 and J is TRBJ1-1; D remains ambiguous. Germline V gene sequence: CDR1 SGHKS, CDR2 YYEKEE (reference sequence). CDR3 length: 15 residues. The germline V and J ends were trimmed by 0 bases and 4 bases, with 13 bases remaining between them.

The chain links TRBV5-4 to TRBJ1-1; unclear D gene. Trimming took 0 bases from V and 3 from J, leaving 12 bases between them. This CDR3 spans 15 amino acids. CDR1 SGHNT and CDR2 YYREEE come from the germline V gene (reference sequence). The CDR3 sequence is CASSLASTADTEAFF. The CDR3 DNA sequence: TGTGCCAGCAGCTTGGCCAGTACGGCGGACACTGAAGCTTTCTTT.

This clone was seen a few times. Other DNA sequences of this sample code for an identical CDR3. This chain's CDR3 is CASSFSGNYGYTF. As DNA, the CDR3 is TGTGCCAGCAGTTTTTCAGGGAACTATGGCTACACCTTC. V usage is TRBV27 and J usage is TRBJ1-2; possible D gene TRBD1, 5 bases. The CDR3 sequence is 13 residues long. V shed 3 bases and J shed 2 bases, with 7 bases lying between them. The germline CDR1 and CDR2 sequences are MNHEY and SMNVEV (reference sequence).

V is TRBV5-6 and J is TRBJ2-5, with 7 bases matching TRBD1. The DNA end is more similar to TRBJ2-7, so the J call may be wrong. Germline CDR1 SGHDT, CDR2 YYEEEE. The CDR3 has 13 amino acids. For the CDR3, the DNA is TGTGCCAGCAGCCGTGTACAGGGGCTCGAGCAGTACTTC. The encoded protein is CASSRVQGLEQYF.

This sequence joins TRBV7-8 and TRBJ2-3; TRBD2 aligns across 13 bases. Germline V gene lookup returns CDR1 SGHVS and CDR2 FQNEAQ. The J segment lost 7 bases and the V segment lost 7 bases, leaving 5 bases of the junction unmatched. This CDR3 is built from 14 residues. DNA for the CDR3: TGTGCCAGCACACTAGCGGGGGGGCAGAATACGCAGTATTTT. Translation gives CASTLAGGQNTQYF.

This rearrangement joins TRBV27 to TRBJ1-1, with D possibly matching TRBD1 (6 bases). The CDR3 contains 13 residues. Germline-derived CDR1 and CDR2 are MNHEY and SMNVEV (reference sequence). V was pared by 5 bases and J by 4 bases, with 11 bases between. The CDR3 protein is CASSLGASTEAFF. CDR3 nucleotide sequence: TGTGCCAGCAGTCTGGGGGCCTCCACTGAAGCTTTCTTT.

J is TRBJ1-1 and V is TRBV29-1; D ambiguous. The CDR3 has 12 amino acids. V dropped 6 bases and J dropped 6 bases, with 14 bases sitting between them. Germline assignment: CDR1 SQVTM and CDR2 ANQGSEA. In DNA form, the CDR3 reads TGCAGCGTGACCATGGGTACCGCTGAAGCTTTCTTT. As protein: CSVTMGTAEAFF.

This clone came up once. This CDR3 is also generated by other DNA sequences in the sample. The chain combines TRBV2 with TRBJ1-5; D not certain. The CDR3 sequence is 14 residues long. The germline V and J ends were trimmed by 4 bases and 1 base, with 8 bases remaining between them. The germline CDR1 and CDR2 sequences are SNHLY and FYNNEI. In DNA form, the CDR3 reads TGTGCCAGCAGTGGGACTCTGAGCAATCAGCCCCAGCATTTT. As protein: CASSGTLSNQPQHF.

This chain links TRBV7-6 with TRBJ2-3; 8 nucleotides agree with TRBD2. CDR1 and CDR2 from the germline V gene are SGHVS and FNYEAQ. J gave up 8 bases and V 5 bases, and 15 bases lay outside the gene matches. This CDR3 is built from 16 residues. CDR3 region: CASSPRLATVVSTQYF. In nucleotides, the CDR3 is TGTGCCAGCAGCCCCCGACTAGCGACGGTGGTATCTACGCAGTATTTT.

Turning to this clone: Other nucleotide sequences from this sample produce the same CDR3. The gene calls are TRBV5-1 and TRBJ1-3, with D unresolved. V lost 0 bases to trimming and J lost 2 bases, with 6 bases between them. This CDR3 region has 14 residues. Germline loops: CDR1 SGHRS, CDR2 YFSETQ. CDR3 bases: TGCGCCAGCAGCTTGGGAGGACCTGGAAACACCATATATTTT. It encodes CASSLGGPGNTIYF.

In DNA, the CDR3 is TGTGCCAGCAGCCCAGAACCTAGCGGGCGGACCGGGGAGCTGTTTTTT. Protein sequence: CASSPEPSGRTGELFF. The chain links TRBV5-4 to TRBJ2-2; TRBD2 matches at 8 bases. Germline-derived CDR1 and CDR2 are SGHNT and YYREEE (reference sequence). V was clipped by 4 bases and J by 5 bases; unmatched bases: 10. This CDR3 contains 16 residues.

In this sample, this clone turned up once. The rearrangement uses TRBV1 and TRBJ1-1; the D segment call TRBD1 is taken from the table without a DNA check. TRBV1 is a pseudogene segment. The CDR3 extends over 15 amino acids. The chain's CDR3 is CTSSQDRTGNTEAFF. The CDR3 DNA sequence: TGCACCAGCAGCCAAGATCGGACAGGGAACACTGAAGCTTTCTTT.

The chain joins TRBV5-1 to TRBJ2-2; D tentatively fits TRBD1 or TRBD2 (5 bases each). Looked up from germline, CDR1 is SGHRS and CDR2 is YFSETQ. V dropped 4 bases and J dropped 3 bases, with 7 bases sitting between them. This CDR3 is built from 13 residues. The CDR3 spells CASSGTHTGELFF. CDR3 sequence (DNA): TGCGCCAGCAGCGGGACCCACACCGGGGAGCTGTTTTTT.

This chain links TRBV5-6 with TRBJ2-3, with D maybe TRBD2 (6 bases). In germline, CDR1 is SGHDT, CDR2 YYEEEE. This CDR3 has 14 residues. V was shortened by 4 bases and J by 6 bases, with 15 bases between the two germline ends. CDR3 in amino acids: CASSPGTAPDTQYF. In DNA form, the CDR3 reads TGTGCCAGCAGCCCAGGGACTGCGCCGGATACGCAGTATTTT.

V and J are TRBV7-9 and TRBJ1-1; D uncertain. Germline loops: CDR1 SEHNR, CDR2 FQNEAQ (reference sequence). CDR3 length equals 13 residues. V was shortened by 6 bases and J by 2 bases, with 10 bases between the two germline ends. For the CDR3, the DNA is TGTGCCAGCAGTCTGACACACAACACTGAAGCTTTCTTT. Amino acids: CASSLTHNTEAFF.

The CDR3 sequence is CASSLGEGNEQYF. CDR3 in DNA: TGTGCCAGCAGCTTAGGAGAGGGGAACGAGCAGTACTTC. The V call is TRBV7-9, the J call TRBJ2-7; D may correspond to TRBD1 or TRBD2 (5 bases each). Trimming pared 1 base from V and 5 bases from J, leaving 9 bases between. This CDR3 has 13 residues. Germline lookup yields CDR1 SEHNR and CDR2 FQNEAQ (reference sequence).

The chain carries TRBV2 and TRBJ2-5, with D possibly matching TRBD1 (6 bases). Germline values: CDR1 SNHLY, CDR2 FYNNEI. The V end was cut by 4 bases, the J end by 5 bases, with 11 bases between. The CDR3 runs to 13 residues. CDR3 region: CASSGRRGETQYF. CDR3 in DNA: TGTGCCAGCAGTGGACGAAGGGGGGAGACCCAGTACTTC.

This clone was recorded once. The chain uses TRBV7-9 and TRBJ2-2; 9 bases fit TRBD1. The germline V gene encodes CDR1 SEHNR and CDR2 FQNEAQ (reference sequence). The V and J ends lost 6 bases and 3 bases, in that order; junction bases with no gene match: 5. CDR3 size: 15 residues. The chain's CDR3 is CASREQGADTGELFF. CDR3 sequence (DNA): TGTGCCAGCAGGGAACAGGGGGCGGACACCGGGGAGCTGTTTTTT.

A word on this clone: The germline gene is not matched at one end of the junction; a read error may be the cause. The genes are TRBV27 and TRBJ1-2, with D possibly being TRBD1 (5 bases). Germline loops: CDR1 MNHEY, CDR2 SMNVEV (reference sequence). The CDR3 totals 15 residues. The CDR3 here is CASSLSGAEGYGYTF. CDR3 DNA sequence: TGTGCCAGCAGTCTATCCGGGGCTGAGGGCTATGGCTACACCTTC.

The chain couples TRBV9 to TRBJ2-1; 7 bases fit TRBD1. The CDR3 spans 15 residues. The junction had 9 bases not matched to a gene; V was cut back by 4 bases and J by 5 bases. In germline, CDR1 is SGDLS, CDR2 YYNGEE. The CDR3 spells CASSMGQTRNNEQFF. In nucleotides, the CDR3 is TGTGCCAGCAGCATGGGACAGACCAGAAACAATGAGCAGTTCTTC.